Shown below are 20 T cell receptor beta chains from a single sample sequenced in a study of CD4+ T cells in melanoma. Produced via immunoSEQ multiplex PCR; TCRdb's table is partial and in-frame only. There are roughly 5,200 clones in the sample; 50% to 75% occur only once, and less than 25% lies in the top ten. Material: cells from a culture (not recorded whether cultured in vitro). The origin of the receptors is a human donor with melanoma.

The rearrangement joins TRBV6-2 or TRBV6-3 to TRBJ2-4, with TRBD1 matching 8 bases. Germline trimming cut 7 bases from V and 3 bases from J; bases unmatched to any gene: 8. This CDR3 region has 15 residues. Germline V gene sequence: CDR1 MNHEY, CDR2 SVGEGT. The CDR3 region is CASNPTGAYKNIQYF. DNA of the CDR3: TGTGCCAGCAACCCGACAGGGGCGTACAAAAACATTCAGTACTTC.

V usage is TRBV25-1 and J usage is TRBJ2-1; 8 nucleotides match TRBD2. Germline CDR1 and CDR2: MGHDK and SYGVNS. CDR3 length: 14 amino acids. With 4 bases clipped from V and 6 bases from J, the junction kept 5 bases outside the gene matches. This CDR3 is CASSVGGAFNEQFF. The CDR3 bases are TGTGCCAGCAGTGTCGGGGGGGCCTTCAATGAGCAGTTCTTC.

In this sample, this clone turned up a few times. The chain carries TRBV5-5 and TRBJ2-2; TRBD1 agrees at 7 bases. Trimming took 5 bases from V and 6 from J; bases not matched to a gene: 4. The CDR3 contains 13 residues. The germline V gene encodes CDR1 SGHKS and CDR2 YYEKEE (reference sequence). The CDR3 sequence: CASSSTGAGELFF. CDR3 nucleotide sequence: TGTGCCAGCAGTTCTACAGGGGCCGGGGAGCTGTTTTTT.

This clone was observed once. The J gene is TRBJ2-3, the V gene TRBV5-1; TRBD2 matches at 9 bases. Germline CDR1 reads SGHRS; CDR2 reads YFSETQ. The junction had 7 bases not matched to a gene; V was cut back by 0 bases and J by 5 bases. The CDR3 length is 16 residues. CDR3 amino acids: CASSLVASGGLDTQYF. CDR3 nucleotides: TGCGCCAGCAGCTTGGTTGCCAGCGGGGGGTTAGATACGCAGTATTTT.

J is TRBJ2-5 and V is TRBV6-6, with D unclear. Germline V gene sequence: CDR1 MNHNY, CDR2 SVGAGI (reference sequence). The length of the CDR3 is 12 residues. V gave up 2 bases and J gave up 4 bases, with 5 bases separating them. CDR3 DNA sequence: TGTGCCAGCAGTTACCCAACAGAGACCCAGTACTTC. Encoded protein: CASSYPTETQYF.

V usage is TRBV15 and J usage is TRBJ1-4; D gene ambiguous. From germline, CDR1 is LNHNV and CDR2 YYDKDF (reference sequence). The CDR3 has 16 residues. V was cut by 5 bases and J by 3 bases, with 16 bases left in between. CDR3 sequence reads: CATSLTVLSPNEKLFF. CDR3 nucleotide sequence: TGTGCCACCAGCCTGACTGTTTTGAGTCCTAATGAAAAACTGTTTTTT.

The chain joins TRBV6-6 to TRBJ1-5; perhaps TRBD1 as D (5 bases). Trimming stripped 7 bases from V and 1 base from J, with 11 bases between. Germline values: CDR1 MNHNY, CDR2 SVGAGI (reference sequence). The CDR3 has 14 amino acids. CDR3 sequence reads: CASTDAGSNQPQHF. In DNA, the CDR3 is TGTGCCAGCACGGATGCAGGGAGCAATCAGCCCCAGCATTTT.

This clone was found a few times. The V and J genes are TRBV19 and TRBJ1-5; D not resolved. This CDR3 is built from 15 residues. The V and J ends lost 1 base and 0 bases respectively, with 7 bases between them. The germline CDR1 and CDR2 sequences are LNHDA and SQIVND (reference sequence). The CDR3 here is CASSIAVNSNQPQHF. The CDR3 nucleotides read TGTGCCAGTAGTATAGCGGTTAATAGCAATCAGCCCCAGCATTTT.

This clone showed up just once. The rearrangement joins TRBV9 to TRBJ1-6; 7 nucleotides match TRBD1. Germline V gives CDR1 SGDLS, CDR2 YYNGEE. The CDR3 is 15 amino acids. The V and J ends lost 4 bases and 6 bases, in that order; junction bases with no gene match: 7. This chain's CDR3 is CASSSQGKVNSPLHF. In DNA, the CDR3 is TGTGCCAGCAGCTCACAGGGGAAGGTTAATTCACCCCTCCACTTT. Full variable domain (remainder filled in from reference TRBV9 and TRBJ1-6): DSGVTQTPKHLITATGQRVTLRCSPRSGDLSVYWYQQSLDQGLQFLIQYYNGEERAKGNILERFSAQQFPDLHSELNLSSLELGDSALYFCASSSQGKVNSPLHFGNGTRLTVT.

V is TRBV28 and J is TRBJ2-5; 8 bases line up with TRBD1. In germline, CDR1 is MDHEN, CDR2 SYDVKM. This CDR3 is 14 amino acids long. Trimming cost V 5 bases and J 7 bases; bases outside gene matches: 9. CDR3 in amino acids: CASSGQATGVTQYF. Written as DNA, the CDR3 is TGTGCCAGCAGTGGCCAAGCGACAGGGGTGACCCAGTACTTC.

V and J are TRBV19 and TRBJ2-7, with TRBD2 matching over 10 bases. Germline CDR1 is LNHDA and CDR2 is SQIVND (reference sequence). V lost 2 bases, J lost 2 bases, and 0 bases stayed unmatched. The CDR3 runs to 14 residues. For the CDR3, the DNA is TGTGCCAGTAGTATAACTAGCGGGGCCTACGAGCAGTACTTC. It codes for CASSITSGAYEQYF.

This chain connects TRBV5-1 to TRBJ2-3; TRBD2 matches at 9 bases. Germline trimming cut 3 bases from V and 5 bases from J; bases unmatched to any gene: 4. Germline lookup yields CDR1 SGHRS and CDR2 YFSETQ. The CDR3 contains 14 residues. For the CDR3, the DNA is TGCGCCAGCAGCTCGGGCGGGAGGGGAGATACGCAGTATTTT. It yields the protein CASSSGGRGDTQYF.

V and J are TRBV3-1 (or the pseudogene TRBV3-2) and TRBJ2-2, with D possibly being TRBD1 (6 bases). Trimming took off 4 bases at V and 2 bases at J, with 8 bases between the two ends. Germline CDR1 LGHDT, CDR2 YNNKEL (reference sequence). This CDR3 region has 14 residues. The CDR3 region is CASSLGTNTGELFF. Written as DNA, the CDR3 is TGTGCCAGCAGCCTCGGGACAAACACCGGGGAGCTGTTTTTT.

V usage is TRBV4-3 and J usage is TRBJ1-5; possibly TRBD1 for D (5 bases). CDR1 is LGHNA and CDR2 is YSLEER in the germline V gene. V was cut by 0 bases and J by 4 bases, with 19 bases left in between. The CDR3 loop spans 18 amino acids. The CDR3 loop is CASSQDFSRAGINQPQHF. The CDR3 nucleotides are TGCGCCAGCAGCCAAGATTTCAGCAGGGCGGGAATAAATCAGCCCCAGCATTTT.

The chain uses TRBV6-5 and TRBJ1-2, with TRBD1 as a possible D gene (6 bases). Germline V lookup: CDR1 MNHEY, CDR2 SVGAGI. This CDR3 has 13 residues. The V end was cut by 7 bases, the J end by 7 bases, with 16 bases between. CDR3 loop: CASTLRGTAGYTF. The DNA of the CDR3 is TGTGCCAGCACCCTGAGGGGGACGGCTGGCTACACCTTC.

The chain links TRBV29-1 to TRBJ2-3; D possibly corresponds to TRBD1 (5 bases). Germline values: CDR1 SQVTM, CDR2 ANQGSEA. This CDR3 region has 13 residues. Here the CDR3 reads CNQGYPFKDTQYF. The CDR3 DNA reads TGCAACCAGGGTTACCCATTTAAAGATACGCAGTATTTT.

The chain recombines TRBV12-3 or TRBV12-4 with TRBJ2-7, with 8 positions matching TRBD1. J gave up 3 bases and V 5 bases, and 3 bases lay outside the gene matches. CDR3 size: 13 residues. The CDR3 loop is CASSITGGYEQYF. The CDR3 DNA sequence: TGTGCCAGCAGTATAACAGGGGGCTACGAGCAGTACTTC.

The CDR3 coding sequence is TGTGCCAGTTCGGGGGGGTTTAGTCCGCAGTACTTC. Translating it yields CASSGGFSPQYF. V and J are TRBV28 and TRBJ2-7; 8 nucleotides match TRBD2. This CDR3 has 12 amino acids. CDR1 and CDR2 (germline): MDHEN, SYDVKM. The junction had 10 bases not matched to a gene; V was cut back by 9 bases and J by 9 bases.

This clone was seen only a few times. J is TRBJ2-2 and V is TRBV24-1; 8 positions agree with TRBD1. This CDR3 region has 17 residues. V gave up 3 bases and J gave up 9 bases; unmatched junction bases: 14. Germline V lookup: CDR1 KGHDR, CDR2 SFDVKD. The CDR3 loop reads CATSDTGTGPRSRELFF. The CDR3 bases are TGTGCCACCAGTGATACCGGGACAGGACCCAGGTCCCGGGAGCTGTTTTTT.

This sequence joins TRBV3-1 (or the pseudogene TRBV3-2) and TRBJ2-1; 9 nucleotides match TRBD1. The junction had 6 bases not matched to a gene; V was cut back by 2 bases and J by 4 bases. Germline lookup yields CDR1 LGHDT and CDR2 YNNKEL (reference sequence). This CDR3 is built from 16 residues. The CDR3 bases are TGTGCCAGCAGCCAACCGGGACAGGGAAGTTACAATGAGCAGTTCTTC. Amino acids: CASSQPGQGSYNEQFF.